The 24 T cell receptor beta chains listed next were all sequenced from one sample in a study of CD8 T cells in ankylosing spondylitis. The study's findings and limits: Made up of about eight highly homologous variants, a TCR beta motif appeared characteristic of ankylosing spondylitis blood.

MiXCR, applied by TCRdb to the 5' RACE reads, yields one record per CDR3 protein. The data show a few hundred thousand distinct CDR3 sequences, around 18% seen once. These TCRs' antigens remain unknown. The sequenced sample was blood, either unsorted or a sorted T cell fraction (not recorded which). These receptors were obtained from a male donor with ankylosing spondylitis.

This clonotype was detected ten times or more. The rearrangement joins TRBV4-1 to TRBJ2-1, with unresolved D. The V gene lost 3 bases and the J gene lost 8 bases, with 11 bases spanning the gap. In germline, CDR1 is MGHRA, CDR2 YSYEKL. CDR3 length: 13 residues. Written as DNA, the CDR3 is TGCGCCAGCAGCCAGCCTCAATTGGATGAGCAGTTCTTC. It is translated as CASSQPQLDEQFF.

V gene TRBV27 combines with J gene TRBJ2-7, with D perhaps TRBD1 (5 bases). Germline V gene lookup returns CDR1 MNHEY and CDR2 SMNVEV (reference sequence). This CDR3 spans 14 amino acids. V lost 5 bases, J lost 3 bases, and 14 bases lay in between. In DNA, the CDR3 is TGTGCCAGCAGTCTATGGGGCGGAGTCTACGAGCAGTACTTC. Residues: CASSLWGGVYEQYF.

This chain uses TRBV11-2 with TRBJ2-5; D tentatively fits TRBD1 or TRBD2 (5 bases each). The V gene's germline CDR1 is SGHAT and CDR2 FQNNGV. This CDR3 has 15 amino acids. The ends were cut back, 5 bases at V and 5 bases at J, with 18 bases in the middle. CDR3 protein: CASSALPRWGETQYF. The CDR3 DNA sequence: TGTGCCAGCAGCGCCCTCCCCCGATGGGGGGAGACCCAGTACTTC.

This clonotype was detected ten times or more. The gene calls are TRBV5-6 and TRBJ2-1, with 8 bases aligning to TRBD2. The ends lost 0 bases at V and 0 bases at J; junction bases unmatched: 5. The CDR3 contains 17 residues. The germline V gene has CDR1 SGHDT and CDR2 YYEEEE. The CDR3 here is CASSLVPGTSSYNEQFF. The CDR3 DNA sequence: TGTGCCAGCAGCTTGGTGCCCGGGACTAGCTCCTACAATGAGCAGTTCTTC.

This clonotype appeared a few times. The rearrangement uses TRBV9 and TRBJ1-2; 7 bases are shared with TRBD1. The CDR3 loop spans 13 amino acids. The germline CDR1 and CDR2 sequences are SGDLS and YYNGEE. Trimming removed 6 bases from V and 4 bases from J; junction bases left unmatched: 6. CDR3 sequence reads: CASNPGQSYGYTF. The CDR3 nucleotides read TGTGCCAGCAACCCGGGACAGAGCTATGGCTACACCTTC.

The chain links TRBV4-2 to TRBJ1-1, with D perhaps TRBD1 (5 bases). The CDR3 sequence is 15 residues long. The V end was cut by 0 bases, the J end by 1 base, with 9 bases between. Germline V gene data show CDR1 as LGHNA and CDR2 as YNFKEQ. CDR3 sequence reads: CASSQEGPPNTEAFF. CDR3 sequence (DNA): TGTGCCAGCAGCCAAGAGGGGCCACCGAACACTGAAGCTTTCTTT.

As DNA, the CDR3 is TGCAGTGCTGTGGACAGGCGTACTGGGGCCAACGTCCTGACTTTC. This gives the protein CSAVDRRTGANVLTF. This chain joins TRBV20-1 and TRBJ2-6; TRBD1 agrees at 7 bases. The CDR3 loop spans 15 amino acids. The junction had 6 bases not matched to a gene; V was cut back by 5 bases and J by 2 bases. Germline V gene sequence: CDR1 DFQATT, CDR2 SNEGSKA (reference sequence).

This clonotype was counted only a few times. The V gene is TRBV20-1, the J gene TRBJ1-2; no clear D gene. The CDR3 is 8 amino acids. The V gene's germline CDR1 is DFQATT and CDR2 SNEGSKA (reference sequence). The ends were cut back, 7 bases at V and 8 bases at J, with 5 bases in the middle. As DNA, the CDR3 is TGCAGTGTTGACGGCTACACCTTC. Amino acid sequence: CSVDGYTF.

This clonotype has only a few counts. This chain joins TRBV4-1 and TRBJ2-5; TRBD1 matches 7 bases. The CDR3 extends over 15 amino acids. CDR1 and CDR2 from the germline V gene are MGHRA and YSYEKL. The ends lost 3 bases at V and 4 bases at J; junction bases unmatched: 8. CDR3 nucleotides: TGCGCCAGCAGCCAGCTACAGGGGCTCCGAGAGACCCAGTACTTC. It specifies CASSQLQGLRETQYF.

The chain uses TRBV18 and TRBJ2-5; TRBD2 aligns across 12 bases. Trimming removed 5 bases from V and 5 bases from J; junction bases left unmatched: 6. This CDR3 has 15 amino acids. From germline, CDR1 is KGHSH and CDR2 LQKENI. CDR3 region: CASSISGTSGETQYF. In DNA, the CDR3 is TGTGCCAGCTCAATCTCCGGGACTAGCGGGGAGACCCAGTACTTC.

The chain combines TRBV21-1 with TRBJ2-3; the tabulated D call, TRBD2, remains unverified against the DNA. TRBV21-1 constitutes a pseudogene. The CDR3 covers 17 residues. The DNA of the CDR3 is TGTGCCAGCAGCAAAGCCATAGGCGGGAGTCCTTGTGCTACGCAGTATTTT. It yields the protein CASSKAIGGSPCATQYF.

The rearrangement uses TRBV2 and TRBJ1-2; D unresolved. CDR3 length: 14 residues. Germline assignment: CDR1 SNHLY and CDR2 FYNNEI. Trimming cost V 3 bases and J 10 bases, with 18 bases left between them. The CDR3 region is CASSEGLTEGSYTF. As DNA, the CDR3 is TGTGCCAGCAGTGAGGGTCTTACAGAGGGTTCCTACACCTTC.

This clonotype was observed at least ten times. This rearrangement joins TRBV12-3 or TRBV12-4 to TRBJ2-2, with 7 bases aligning to TRBD2. V was clipped by 4 bases and J by 7 bases; unmatched bases: 12. This CDR3 comprises 16 residues. This CDR3 is CASSSPMSGEGGELFF. For the CDR3, the DNA is TGTGCCAGCAGTTCCCCAATGAGCGGGGAAGGCGGGGAGCTGTTTTTT.

The genes are TRBV7-8 and TRBJ2-1; TRBD1 matches 8 bases. Germline V gene sequence: CDR1 SGHVS, CDR2 FQNEAQ. The CDR3 length is 15 residues. J lost 6 bases, V lost 6 bases, and 10 bases had no gene match. The CDR3 nucleotides are TGTGCCAGCAGATACGGGACAGGTGGTGGCAATGAGCAGTTCTTC. Protein: CASRYGTGGGNEQFF.

V and J are TRBV4-1 and TRBJ1-6; D not certain. The CDR3 is made up of 15 amino acids. V lost 0 bases to trimming and J lost 8 bases, with 11 bases between them. Germline loops: CDR1 MGHRA, CDR2 YSYEKL. CDR3 sequence reads: CASSQDPNGDSPLHF. In DNA, the CDR3 is TGCGCCAGCAGCCAAGATCCGAATGGGGATTCACCCCTCCACTTT.

The chain employs TRBV12-3 or TRBV12-4 and TRBJ2-1; D perhaps matches TRBD2 (5 bases). CDR3 size: 14 residues. V was trimmed by 6 bases and J by 0 bases, leaving 9 bases between them. The CDR3 DNA is TGTGCCAGCAGCTCGGCGGGCTCCTACAATGAGCAGTTCTTC. Protein product: CASSSAGSYNEQFF.

The sample holds a few counts of this clonotype. The J gene is TRBJ2-7, the V gene TRBV9, with D maybe TRBD2 (6 bases). CDR1 SGDLS and CDR2 YYNGEE come from the germline V gene. The CDR3 has 15 residues. Trimming removed 3 bases at V and 3 bases at J, with 16 bases between. CDR3 loop: CASSADYPVYYEQYF. The CDR3 nucleotides read TGTGCCAGCAGCGCGGACTACCCTGTCTACTACGAGCAGTACTTC.

The sample holds many counts of this clonotype. This CDR3 is CASSHPLAGYNEQFF. The CDR3 DNA reads TGTGCCAGCAGTCACCCCTTAGCGGGATACAATGAGCAGTTCTTC. The chain employs TRBV12-3 or TRBV12-4 and TRBJ2-1; TRBD2 matches at 8 bases. The CDR3 loop spans 15 amino acids. Unmatched junction bases numbered 7, after V lost 5 bases and J lost 4 bases.

The chain combines TRBV3-1 with TRBJ1-1; the D is unclear. CDR3 length equals 15 residues. Germline V gene lookup returns CDR1 LGHDT and CDR2 YNNKEL (reference sequence). V lost 0 bases to trimming and J lost 4 bases, with 12 bases between them. CDR3 DNA: TGTGCCAGCAGCCAAGAGGGGAGGAGCGGCACTGAAGCTTTCTTT. The encoded protein is CASSQEGRSGTEAFF.

Concerning this clonotype itself: Germline and junction disagree at one end, which may indicate a read error. The V and J genes are TRBV2 and TRBJ1-1; possible D gene TRBD1, 5 bases. Germline loops: CDR1 SNHLY, CDR2 FYNNEI. The CDR3 has 15 residues. For the CDR3, the DNA is TGTGCCAGCAGTCAAGCGAGACAGCTGAACACTGAAGCTTTCTTT. It is translated as CASSQARQLNTEAFF.

This clonotype showed up just a few times. The chain uses TRBV7-3 and TRBJ2-1; 8 nucleotides agree with TRBD2. J lost 4 bases, V lost 1 base, and 3 bases had no gene match. The CDR3 totals 15 residues. Germline V gene sequence: CDR1 SGHTA, CDR2 FQGTGA. DNA for the CDR3: TGTGCCAGCAGCTTAATCGGGGGGGCTTACAATGAGCAGTTCTTC. Residues: CASSLIGGAYNEQFF.

This clonotype was seen more than once but under ten times. The V gene is TRBV7-9, the J gene TRBJ2-7; TRBD1 might be the D (6 bases). Germline V gene data show CDR1 as SEHNR and CDR2 as FQNEAQ (reference sequence). Trimming pared 5 bases from V and 3 bases from J, leaving 11 bases between. This CDR3 spans 13 amino acids. The CDR3 DNA reads as TGTGCCAGCAGCCAAAAGGACAGCTACGAGCAGTACTTC. It encodes CASSQKDSYEQYF.

This clonotype has only a few counts. The chain is built from TRBV7-3 and TRBJ2-3, with TRBD1 matching 7 bases. The CDR3 is 15 amino acids. Germline values: CDR1 SGHTA, CDR2 FQGTGA. The V segment lost 5 bases and the J segment 4 bases; nucleotides outside the gene matches: 9. CDR3 amino acids: CASSVAGGQADTQYF. In DNA, the CDR3 is TGTGCCAGCAGCGTAGCAGGGGGTCAGGCAGATACGCAGTATTTT.

The J gene is TRBJ2-3, the V gene TRBV4-1; D not resolved. This CDR3 region has 15 residues. Trimming removed 0 bases at V and 2 bases at J, with 9 bases between. The germline gives CDR1 MGHRA, CDR2 YSYEKL. The CDR3 coding sequence is TGCGCCAGCAGCCAAGATTACAGTATCACAGATACGCAGTATTTT. It encodes CASSQDYSITDTQYF.